The subject of this entry is one TCR beta chain. What it recognizes is unknown. This record belongs to a study of T cells in Graves' hyperthyroidism and ophthalmopathy. Study-wide results and caveats: The authors' 13 V-J model separated ophthalmopathy from stable hyperthyroidism.

The CDR3 contains 20 residues. Germline V lookup: CDR1 LGHNA, CDR2 YNFKEQ. Trimming took 4 bases from V and 2 from J; bases not matched to a gene: 12. Orbital computed tomography, thyroid ultrasound, serum thyroxine and TRAb, and clinical symptoms together informed the diagnoses. The sample of blood was obtained at first hyperthyroidism diagnosis (before any ophthalmopathy symptoms). RNA transcripts were the template for amplifying TCR beta CDR3 regions. The HTBI primer set served for first-round RT-PCR of the TCR CDR3. TCRdb analysed the multiplex PCR reads with MiXCR anew, one entry per CDR3 protein. The profile covers approximately 360,000 distinct CDR3 sequences, with 15% to 18% appearing a single time and about a quarter taken by the ten largest.

The TCR was taken from a woman aged 18-29 years with Graves' hyperthyroidism that later progressed to Graves' ophthalmopathy. V usage is TRBV4-2 and J usage is TRBJ2-2, with 14 bases fitting TRBD2. Sequenced: blood. DNA of the CDR3: TGTGCCAGCAGCCTCAAGAACGGGACTAGCGGGAGTCGTAACACCGGGGAGCTGTTTTTT. This sequence encodes CASSLKNGTSGSRNTGELFF.